Listed below are T cell receptor beta chains from one sample, sequenced in a study of PD-1 blockade in classical Hodgkin lymphoma. Repertoires were generated with immunoSEQ multiplex PCR, while TCRdb's copy carries only in-frame clones and drops some. The repertoire has around 4,500 clones, approximately 68% of them found once; the top ten carry around 26%. The specimen was CD8+ T cells from blood, collected before the fourth cycle of nivolumab. The receptors were sampled from a human donor with classical Hodgkin lymphoma. CDR3s include the opening cysteine and the closing phenylalanine or tryptophan.

V | CDR3
TRBV4-1 | CASSQAASPERGPLHF
TRBV27 | CASSLTSRGSAQHF
TRBV13 | CASSYGGNYEQYF
TRBV7-9 | CASSPSTGGSVLTF
TRBV5-1 | CASSLKGWVDEQFF
TRBV11-1 | CASSLAFGGKTQYF
TRBV7-9 | CASSSTDTQYF
TRBV9 | CASSVGGDVYEQYF
TRBV4-3 | CASSQKTGNQPQHF
TRBV7-8 | CASSLRTSGGAFGGELFF
TRBV6-1 | CASSVPGQGSGELFF